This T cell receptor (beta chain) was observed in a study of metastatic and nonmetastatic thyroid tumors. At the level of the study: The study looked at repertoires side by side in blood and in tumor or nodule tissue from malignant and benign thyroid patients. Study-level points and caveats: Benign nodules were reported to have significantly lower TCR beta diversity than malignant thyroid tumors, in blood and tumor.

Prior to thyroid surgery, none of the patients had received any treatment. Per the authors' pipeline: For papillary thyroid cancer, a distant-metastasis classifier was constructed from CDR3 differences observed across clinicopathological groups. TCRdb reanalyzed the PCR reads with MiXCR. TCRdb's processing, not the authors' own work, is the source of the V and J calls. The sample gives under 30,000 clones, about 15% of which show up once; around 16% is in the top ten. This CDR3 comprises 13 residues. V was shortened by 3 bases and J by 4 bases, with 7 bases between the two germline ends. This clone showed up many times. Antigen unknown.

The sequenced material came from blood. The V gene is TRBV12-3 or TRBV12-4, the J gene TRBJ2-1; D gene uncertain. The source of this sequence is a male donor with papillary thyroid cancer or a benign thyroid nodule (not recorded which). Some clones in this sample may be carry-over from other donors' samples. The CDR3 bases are TGTGCCAGCAGTTTGTCTACTTACAATGAGCAGTTCTTC. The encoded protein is CASSLSTYNEQFF.